The T cell receptor beta chain described here comes from a study of CD8+CD57+ T cells in acquired aplastic anemia. Germline loops: CDR1 SNHLY, CDR2 FYNNEI. V was pared by 5 bases and J by 2 bases, with 2 bases of the junction left unmatched. This CDR3 has 13 residues. Study findings and constraints: A set of twenty-nine CD8+ CDR3 sequences was shared between patients and controls, and these sequences appeared highly expressed in patients.

Concerning this clonotype: Its specificity is unknown.

It was patients with CD8+CD57+ cell expansion by flow cytometry who were chosen for sequencing. TCR beta VDJ and CDR3 were profiled, and genomic DNA was the template. TCRdb reanalysed the reads using MiXCR and keeps one entry per CDR3 protein. There are 200,000 to 250,000 distinct CDR3 sequences in the sample; about 62% occur only once, and around three fifths lies in the top ten. The sequenced sample consisted of sorted CD4+, CD8+, or CD8+CD57+ T cells (not recorded which) from PBMCs. This receptor was taken from a human donor with aplastic anemia. The rearrangement joins TRBV2 to TRBJ2-7; 8 bases are a match to TRBD1. CDR3 DNA sequence: TGTGCCAGCAGTATACAGGGGGCCTACGAGCAGTACTTC. Its translation is CASSIQGAYEQYF.